These 15 T cell receptor beta chains were all obtained from the same sample, sequenced in a study of patients and donors after allogeneic stem cell transplantation. TCRdb analysed the RT-PCR reads with MiXCR anew, one entry per CDR3 protein. The profile shows about 960,000 distinct CDR3 sequences, over 15% of them singletons. The sample consisted of blood, either unsorted or a sorted T cell fraction (not recorded which). The receptors derive from a human donor who was either an allogeneic HSCT recipient or a stem cell or donor lymphocyte infusion donor (not recorded which). It is not recorded whose cells these are; they may come from a transplant donor.

This clonotype was observed a handful of times. This chain uses TRBV5-1 with TRBJ2-2; D gene unclear. V lost 0 bases to trimming and J lost 6 bases, with 9 bases between them. The CDR3 runs to 14 residues. Germline V lookup: CDR1 SGHRS, CDR2 YFSETQ. This CDR3 is CASSLGSLAGELFF. The CDR3, as DNA: TGCGCCAGCAGCTTGGGCAGTTTAGCCGGGGAGCTGTTTTTT.

V and J are TRBV7-6 and TRBJ1-6, with D unclear. The CDR3 totals 13 residues. The germline V and J ends were trimmed by 0 bases and 11 bases, with 8 bases remaining between them. Germline lookup yields CDR1 SGHVS and CDR2 FNYEAQ. In DNA, the CDR3 is TGTGCCAGCAGCTTAGCCTGGCAGGCACCCCTCCACTTT. Its translation: CASSLAWQAPLHF.

This clonotype was found a few times. CDR3 region: CASSLGSYYQPQHF. The DNA for the CDR3 is TGTGCCAGCAGTTTAGGAAGCTACTATCAGCCCCAGCATTTT. The chain uses TRBV12-3 or TRBV12-4 and TRBJ1-5; no clear D gene. Trimming shortened V by 1 base and J by 5 bases, and 9 bases separated the two germline ends. The CDR3 has 14 residues.

The chain joins TRBV20-1 to TRBJ1-1, with D unresolved. V was clipped by 3 bases and J by 1 base, with 12 bases between them. The CDR3 contains 14 residues. Germline V CDR1 and CDR2: DFQATT, SNEGSKA (reference sequence). Here the CDR3 DNA reads TGCAGTGCTAGTGTCGCCGGTAAGAACACTGAAGCTTTCTTT. Protein: CSASVAGKNTEAFF.

This clonotype was detected only a few times. The J gene is TRBJ1-1, the V gene TRBV20-1, with 7 bases that match TRBD1. After removal of 4 bases from V and 8 bases from J, the junction contained 19 bases not matched to a gene. CDR3 length equals 16 residues. Germline V gene lookup returns CDR1 DFQATT and CDR2 SNEGSKA (reference sequence). CDR3: CSATLWTGAPYQEAFF. CDR3 nucleotide sequence: TGCAGTGCTACCCTCTGGACAGGAGCACCTTACCAGGAAGCTTTCTTT.

The chain uses TRBV5-6 and TRBJ1-1, with 9 bases matching TRBD1. The length of the CDR3 is 16 residues. V dropped 3 bases and J dropped 1; count of bases not matched to a gene: 7. From germline, CDR1 is SGHDT and CDR2 YYEEEE. As DNA, the CDR3 is TGTGCCAGCAGCTCGCGGGACAGGGAATCGAACACTGAAGCTTTCTTT. The encoded protein is CASSSRDRESNTEAFF.

This clonotype was observed a few times. The chain joins TRBV12-3 or TRBV12-4 to TRBJ1-2, with TRBD1 identical over 9 bases. The ends lost 8 bases at V and 4 bases at J; junction bases unmatched: 5. CDR3 size: 13 residues. CDR3 sequence reads: CASSTGGAYGYTF. In nucleotides, the CDR3 is TGTGCCAGCTCGACAGGGGGTGCCTATGGCTACACCTTC.

V is TRBV20-1 and J is TRBJ2-2; no definite D call. The CDR3 extends over 11 amino acids. V shed 5 bases and J shed 10 bases, with 11 bases lying between them. CDR1 is DFQATT, CDR2 SNEGSKA, per germline (reference sequence). DNA of the CDR3: TGCAGTGCTCACTCTAGTGCGGAGCTGTTTTTT. Amino acids: CSAHSSAELFF.

This clonotype has just one count. V and J are TRBV29-1 and TRBJ2-1, with D tentatively TRBD1 (6 bases). V lost 8 bases, J lost 6 bases, and 26 bases lay in between. Germline V gives CDR1 SQVTM, CDR2 ANQGSEA. The CDR3 contains 16 residues. The CDR3: CSYTGPGTHSSNEQFF. CDR3 DNA sequence: TGCAGCTACACCGGCCCCGGGACACATTCTTCCAATGAGCAGTTCTTC.

In its sample, this clonotype was seen a few times. The V gene is TRBV12-3 or TRBV12-4, the J gene TRBJ2-7; D call uncertain. The length of the CDR3 is 15 residues. V lost 5 bases to trimming and J lost 3 bases, with 17 bases between them. CDR3 sequence reads: CASSILSGDSYEQYF. The CDR3 DNA reads TGTGCCAGCAGTATCCTATCGGGCGATAGCTACGAGCAGTACTTC.

This clonotype has at least ten counts. The chain combines TRBV10-3 with TRBJ1-3; TRBD1 might be the D (5 bases). This CDR3 has 15 residues. Germline-derived CDR1 and CDR2 are ENHRY and SYGVKD. The CDR3 reads CAGQAGLERGNTIYF. The CDR3 region has the DNA TGTGCGGGGCAAGCAGGGTTGGAACGTGGAAACACCATATATTTT.

This clonotype came up a few times. This chain uses TRBV27 with TRBJ2-1; 10 bases agree with TRBD2. The germline V gene encodes CDR1 MNHEY and CDR2 SMNVEV (reference sequence). With V trimmed by 0 bases and J by 4 bases, 6 bases remained unmatched. This CDR3 comprises 17 residues. This CDR3 is CASSLSPSGGLYNEQFF. CDR3 bases: TGTGCCAGCAGTTTATCGCCTAGCGGGGGATTATACAATGAGCAGTTCTTC.

This clonotype appeared a few times. This chain joins TRBV24-1 and TRBJ2-3; 8 nucleotides match TRBD2. CDR3 length equals 16 residues. V lost 5 bases to trimming and J lost 1 base; unmatched junction nucleotides: 7. Germline loops: CDR1 KGHDR, CDR2 SFDVKD. The DNA of the CDR3 is TGTGCCACCAGTGCCCGGACTAGCAAAGGCACAGATACGCAGTATTTT. It encodes CATSARTSKGTDTQYF.

This clonotype was recorded a few times. J is TRBJ2-7 and V is TRBV4-1, with no clear D. The germline V gene has CDR1 MGHRA and CDR2 YSYEKL. Trimming cost V 1 base and J 7 bases, with 5 bases left between them. This CDR3 spans 11 amino acids. The CDR3 DNA reads TGCGCCAGCAGCCAAGGGGAAGAGCAGTACTTC. This gives the protein CASSQGEEQYF.

This chain connects TRBV20-1 to TRBJ2-3, with D perhaps matching TRBD2 (6 bases). V lost 8 bases and J 8 bases, leaving 11 bases between the germline ends. The CDR3 runs to 10 residues. The germline V gene encodes CDR1 DFQATT and CDR2 SNEGSKA (reference sequence). CDR3 coding DNA: TGCAGTAGTGAGGGAGGTACGCAGTATTTT. It codes for CSSEGGTQYF.